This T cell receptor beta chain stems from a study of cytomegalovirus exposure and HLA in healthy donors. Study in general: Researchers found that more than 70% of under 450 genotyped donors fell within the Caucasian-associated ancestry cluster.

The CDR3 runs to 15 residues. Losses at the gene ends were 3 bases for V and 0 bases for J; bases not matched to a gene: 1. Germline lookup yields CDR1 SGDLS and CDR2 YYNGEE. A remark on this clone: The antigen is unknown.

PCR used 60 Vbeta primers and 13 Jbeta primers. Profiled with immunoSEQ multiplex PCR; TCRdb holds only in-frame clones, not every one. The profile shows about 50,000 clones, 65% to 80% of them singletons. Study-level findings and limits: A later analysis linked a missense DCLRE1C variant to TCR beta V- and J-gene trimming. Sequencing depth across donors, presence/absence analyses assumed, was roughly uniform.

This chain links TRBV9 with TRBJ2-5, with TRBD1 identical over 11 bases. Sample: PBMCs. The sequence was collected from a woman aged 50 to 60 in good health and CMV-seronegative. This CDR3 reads CASSAGQGDQETQYF. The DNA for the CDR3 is TGTGCCAGCAGCGCGGGACAGGGGGACCAAGAGACCCAGTACTTC.